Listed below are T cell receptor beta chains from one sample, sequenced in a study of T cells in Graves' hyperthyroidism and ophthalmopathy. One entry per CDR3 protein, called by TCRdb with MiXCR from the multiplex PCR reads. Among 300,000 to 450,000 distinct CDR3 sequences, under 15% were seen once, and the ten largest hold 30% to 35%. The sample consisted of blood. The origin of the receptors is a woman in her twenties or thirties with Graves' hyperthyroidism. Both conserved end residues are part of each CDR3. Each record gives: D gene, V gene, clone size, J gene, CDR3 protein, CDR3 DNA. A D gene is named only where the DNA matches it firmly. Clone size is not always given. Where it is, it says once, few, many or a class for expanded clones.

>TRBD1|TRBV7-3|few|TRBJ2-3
CASSTRQGAQYF
TGTGCCAGCAGCACAAGACAGGGGGCGCAGTATTTT
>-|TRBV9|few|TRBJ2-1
CASSTGPPWDEQFF
TGTGCCAGCAGTACGGGACCCCCCTGGGATGAGCAGTTCTTC
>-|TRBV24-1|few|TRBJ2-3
CATSDPPSSGFSTDTQYF
TGTGCCACCAGTGACCCTCCCTCCAGCGGTTTTAGCACAGATACGCAGTATTTT
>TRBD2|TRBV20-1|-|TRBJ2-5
CSARDRLAGNPRETQYF
TGCAGTGCTAGAGACAGACTAGCGGGAAATCCGAGAGAGACCCAGTACTTC
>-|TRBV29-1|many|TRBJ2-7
CSVAPQGYEQYF
TGCAGCGTTGCCCCACAGGGCTACGAGCAGTACTTC
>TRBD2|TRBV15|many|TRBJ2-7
CATSIGLAGAYEQYF
TGTGCCACCAGCATTGGACTAGCGGGAGCCTACGAGCAGTACTTC
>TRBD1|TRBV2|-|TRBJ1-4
CASSQTQGGNEKLFF
TGTGCCAGCAGTCAAACACAGGGGGGGAACGAAAAACTGTTTTTT
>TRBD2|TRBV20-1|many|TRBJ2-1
CSAPGQARTEREHEQFF
TGCAGTGCTCCCGGGCAGGCCCGGACTGAGCGGGAACATGAGCAGTTCTTC
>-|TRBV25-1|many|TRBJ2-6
CASRSEGSWDSGANVLTF
TGTGCCAGCAGATCTGAAGGCAGCTGGGACTCTGGGGCCAACGTCCTGACTTTC
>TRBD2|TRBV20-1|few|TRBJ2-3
CSASRASGSGADTQYF
TGCAGTGCTAGTAGAGCTAGCGGGAGTGGGGCAGATACGCAGTATTTT
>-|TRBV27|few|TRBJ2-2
CASSYHRVSNTGELFF
TGTGCCAGCAGTTACCACAGGGTATCGAACACCGGGGAGCTGTTTTTT
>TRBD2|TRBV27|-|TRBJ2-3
CASSRTSDTDTQYF
TGTGCCAGCAGCCGGACTAGCGATACAGATACGCAGTATTTT
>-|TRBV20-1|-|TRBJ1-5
CSLDKVGNQPQHF
TGCAGTCTGGACAAGGTTGGGAATCAGCCCCAGCATTTT
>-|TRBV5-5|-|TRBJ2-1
CASSSLGNEQFF
TGTGCCAGCAGCTCGTTGGGCAATGAGCAGTTCTTC
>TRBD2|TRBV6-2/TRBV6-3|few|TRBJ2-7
CASSFLAGAYEQYF
TGTGCCAGCAGTTTCCTAGCGGGGGCCTACGAGCAGTACTTC
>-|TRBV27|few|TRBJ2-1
CASSFLTAKHNEQFF
TGTGCCAGCAGTTTTCTGACAGCCAAACACAATGAGCAGTTCTTC
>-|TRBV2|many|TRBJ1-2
CASNFENVIYGYTF
TGTGCCAGCAACTTCGAAAACGTGATATATGGCTACACCTTC
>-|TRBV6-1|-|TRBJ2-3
CASRSWGVDTQYF
TGTGCCAGCAGGTCATGGGGAGTAGATACGCAGTATTTT
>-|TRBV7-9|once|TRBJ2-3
CASSFTSLTDTQYF
TGTGCCAGCAGCTTCACGTCCCTCACAGATACGCAGTATTTT
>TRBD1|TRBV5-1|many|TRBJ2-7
CASSSGTGSYEQYF
TGTGCCAGCAGTTCCGGGACAGGGAGCTACGAGCAGTACTTC
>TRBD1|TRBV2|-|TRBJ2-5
CASSVGRGIQETQYF
TGTGCCAGCAGTGTTGGCAGGGGGATACAAGAGACCCAGTACTTC
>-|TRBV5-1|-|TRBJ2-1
CASSGGGRVNEQFF
TGCGCCAGCAGCGGCGGTGGCAGGGTAAATGAGCAGTTCTTC
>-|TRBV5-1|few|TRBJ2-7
CASSSRGPFYEQYF
TGCGCCAGCAGCAGCCGGGGTCCTTTCTACGAGCAGTACTTC
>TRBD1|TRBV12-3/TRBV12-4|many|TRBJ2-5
CASSLALTGGETQYF
TGTGCCAGCAGTTTAGCGCTAACAGGGGGTGAGACCCAGTACTTC
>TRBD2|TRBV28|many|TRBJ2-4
CASSLFGLADAAKNIQYF
TGTGCCAGCAGCCTGTTTGGACTAGCGGACGCAGCCAAAAACATTCAGTACTTC
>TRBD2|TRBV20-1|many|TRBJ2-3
CSASPSGRLGDTQYF
TGCAGTGCTAGCCCTAGCGGGAGGCTGGGAGATACGCAGTATTTT
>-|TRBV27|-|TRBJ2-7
CASSLSVPYEQYF
TGTGCCAGCAGTTTATCTGTCCCCTACGAGCAGTACTTC
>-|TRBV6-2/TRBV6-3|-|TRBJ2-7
CASSYSFDNEQYF
TGTGCCAGCAGTTACTCGTTCGACAACGAGCAGTACTTC
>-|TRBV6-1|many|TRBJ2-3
CASSRGLSTDTQYF
TGTGCCAGCAGCCGCGGACTTTCCACAGATACGCAGTATTTT
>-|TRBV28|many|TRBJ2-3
CASSTREQADTQYF
TGTGCCAGCAGTACTAGAGAACAGGCAGATACGCAGTATTTT
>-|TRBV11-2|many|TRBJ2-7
CASSLRAESYEQYF
TGTGCCAGCAGCTTACGGGCAGAGTCCTACGAGCAGTACTTC
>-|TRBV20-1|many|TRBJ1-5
CSARWGRAGQPQHF
TGCAGTGCTAGGTGGGGCAGGGCAGGTCAGCCCCAGCATTTT
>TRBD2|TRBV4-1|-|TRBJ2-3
CASSQALAGGITDTQYF
TGCGCCAGCAGCCAGGCACTAGCGGGAGGGATAACAGATACGCAGTATTTT
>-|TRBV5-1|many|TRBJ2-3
CASRSGVTSTDTQYF
TGCGCCAGCAGATCGGGGGTTACTAGCACAGATACGCAGTATTTT
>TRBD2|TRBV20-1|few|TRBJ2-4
CSARGHSGRADIQYF
TGCAGTGCTAGAGGACATAGCGGGAGGGCCGACATTCAGTACTTC
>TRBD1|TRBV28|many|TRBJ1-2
CASSFLGTGPTNYGYTF
TGTGCCAGCAGTTTTCTTGGGACAGGACCAACTAACTATGGCTACACCTTC
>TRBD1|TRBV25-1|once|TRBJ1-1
CASSELAGGNTEAFF
TGTGCCAGCAGTGAATTAGCAGGGGGGAACACTGAAGCTTTCTTT
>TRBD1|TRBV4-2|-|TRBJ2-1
CASSQDRGQGVNEQFF
TGTGCCAGCAGCCAAGATCGCGGGCAGGGGGTGAATGAGCAGTTCTTC
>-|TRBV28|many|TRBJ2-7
CASSLGGQSSYEQYF
TGTGCCAGCAGCCTGGGGGGACAGAGCTCCTACGAGCAGTACTTC
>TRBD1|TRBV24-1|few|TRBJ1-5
CATSDPGQGIGQPQHF
TGTGCCACCAGTGATCCCGGACAGGGGATAGGTCAGCCCCAGCATTTT
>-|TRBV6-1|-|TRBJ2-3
CASNWSADTQYF
TGTGCCAGCAACTGGAGTGCAGATACGCAGTATTTT
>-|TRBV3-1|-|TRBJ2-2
CASSQDRVVVTGELFF
TGTGCCAGCAGCCAAGATCGAGTAGTGGTGACCGGGGAGCTGTTTTTT
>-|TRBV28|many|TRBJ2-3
CASSGTSWSSRSSTDTQYF
TGTGCCAGCAGCGGCACGAGCTGGAGTAGTAGGTCTAGCACAGATACGCAGTATTTT
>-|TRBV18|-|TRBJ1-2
CASSSSARGDYGYTF
TGTGCCAGCTCGAGTTCCGCAAGGGGAGACTATGGCTACACCTTC